What follows describes a single T cell receptor beta chain. The antigen it binds to is not known. No clone much larger than this one lies a single base away; base qualities are absent. These data belong to a study of shared clonotypes between healthy human individuals (dated by TCRdb to 2020 to 2021). Concerning the study at large: The cohort comprised two women and a few men aged 18 to 49 years. For each donor, CD4 naive and CD4 memory were each run on three plates, CD8 naive on two plates, and CD8 memory on one plate. To estimate repertoire size and how much clonotypes are shared between individuals, the study performed deep sequencing of blood TCR repertoires from about five healthy adults. To increase sequencing depth and limit assay-specific biases, different laboratories used diverse techniques to prepare libraries and sequence TCR repertoires. Between about 0.94 and 8.9 billion PBMCs per donor were obtained by leukapheresis. The paper's findings and limits, for the study overall: Sampling was restricted to blood, and TCR repertoires in tissues likely differ from the TCR repertoires found in blood. Roughly 5% of naive CD4, 3% to 3.5% of naive CD8, approximately 2.2% of memory CD4, and 0.35% to 0.4% of memory CD8 clonotypes were shared across a few donors. Incomplete sequencing was indicated by rarefaction of sorted-subset datasets, despite the large sequencing depth. Because the study included only a small number of donors, the genetic and exposure-history diversity represented was limited. Based on pairwise subsampling, the degree of clonotype sharing among donors was expected to be affected by sequencing depth. Naive subsets generally had larger estimated clonotype richness than memory subsets did. Clonotypes shared by all four sorted-subset donors showed higher generation probabilities than non-shared clonotypes.

CD8 naive samples consisted of CD45RO-negative cells that were positively selected for CCR7, yielding a CD45RA+CCR7+ population without TemRA cells. Donors were healthy HIV-negative adults with no recently reported acute infections or vaccinations. Only Caucasian adults living in Nashville, Tennessee, USA were represented among the donors. Blood was collected by leukapheresis, and PBMCs were isolated by Ficoll-Histopaque density gradient centrifugation and then cryopreserved in liquid nitrogen vapor phase. Purity and quantity of every magnetically sorted T cell population were checked by analytical flow cytometry. Genomic DNA was isolated from each sorted fraction and quantified by UV absorbance on a Nanodrop 2000c. V is pared back by 6 bases and J by 1 base, with 8 bases lying between the germline termini. From a lookup of the germline V gene, CDR1 and CDR2 are SGDLS and YYNGEE. The CDR3, cysteine through phenylalanine, is 13 amino acids long. The CDR3 DNA has 39 bases and is translated from base 1.

Using the deep immunoSEQ assay, multiplex PCR amplified TCR CDR3 regions from genomic DNA. Extracted genomic DNA from each cell subset was distributed evenly across all wells of several immunoSEQ 96-well plates, and each plate was treated as a replicate. Each replicate PCR for sorted subsets received around 200 ng genomic DNA, equal to tens of thousands of T cell genomes. Purified libraries were measured with a Qubit 3.0 fluorometer, size-checked on a Bioanalyzer 2100, and measured again with the KAPA Library Quantification kit. Each immunoSEQ 96-well plate was sequenced on its own single-read 150-cycle Illumina NextSeq 550 flow cell. On the authors' methods: The immunoSEQ output contained only junctional sequences without quality scores, so filtering could not match that applied to full-length reads. To assign V/J genes and CDR3, sequences were annotated against IMGT germline references using PyIR, a Python wrapper for IgBLAST v1.9. Reads were filtered out if the reads had weak V/J assignments (E-value above 1e-6), no CDR3, stop codons, out-of-frame junctions, or ambiguous translated residues. V3J clonotypes were defined as sequences sharing the same inferred V gene, J gene, and CDR3 amino acid sequence. Percentage overlap between repertoires was calculated by dividing the number of shared unique clonotypes by the size of the smaller repertoire. Repertoire richness was assessed with RTK rarefaction, the Chao1 estimator, and Recon v2.1 estimates of unobserved clonotypes. OLGA was used to compute generation probabilities for all TCRbeta clonotypes that the gDNA method yielded from a handful of donors. Held by TCRdb, this immuneACCESS table contains in-frame sequences only and omits some clones. Under half of the omission traces to an unresolved V gene where checked; the cause of the rest is unknown. The DNA was the basis for D and trimming; V, J and clone size are from that table. This sample gives about 2 million clones in total; about 94% of them show up just once. Jointly, the top ten make up 0.95% to 1.5% of the sample.

The receptor chain draws on TRBV9 and TRBJ1-3; the D gene remains uncertain. This sequence was found in a man between 18 and 29 years old in good health. The specimen was naive CD8+ T cells sorted from blood. The sample's cell subset or site label is to be understood as: CD45RA+CCR7+. The nucleotide sequence is TGTGCCAGCACCCCTGGGTCTGGAAACACCATATATTTT. This codes for CASTPGSGNTIYF.